Listed below are T cell receptor beta chains from one sample, sequenced in a study of PD-1 blockade in classical Hodgkin lymphoma. Some clones are missing from TCRdb's copy, which holds only in-frame ones; the method was immunoSEQ multiplex PCR. This sample has 25,000 to 40,000 clones, with about four fifths found just once. The starting material was peripheral blood mononuclear cells (PBMCs), obtained at baseline. The receptors come from a human donor with classical Hodgkin lymphoma. Both conserved end residues are trimmed from each CDR3.

V gene: TRBV18; J gene: TRBJ2-3; CDR3 protein: ASSPGQGTDTQY
V gene: TRBV18; J gene: TRBJ2-1; CDR3 protein: ASSSRTGGGNEQF
V gene: TRBV6-1; J gene: TRBJ2-7; CDR3 protein: ASSRELVYEQY
V gene: TRBV10-3; J gene: TRBJ1-1; CDR3 protein: AITSGDRTEAF
V gene: TRBV6-1; J gene: TRBJ1-5; CDR3 protein: ASSEQDQPQH
V gene: TRBV13; J gene: TRBJ2-1; CDR3 protein: ASSLGHLGTLQF
V gene: TRBV4-3; J gene: TRBJ1-4; CDR3 protein: ASSQGAARGDEKLF
V gene: TRBV5-1; J gene: TRBJ1-1; CDR3 protein: ASSLVPLTGQMNTEAF
V gene: TRBV7-3; J gene: TRBJ1-6; CDR3 protein: ASSPTSDSPLH
V gene: TRBV2; J gene: TRBJ1-6; CDR3 protein: ASSVWVDESLH
V gene: TRBV19; J gene: TRBJ1-1; CDR3 protein: ASRALSWASTEAF
V gene: TRBV29-1; J gene: TRBJ2-1; CDR3 protein: SALRTGTLEQF
V gene: TRBV5-1; J gene: TRBJ1-4; CDR3 protein: ASSLAGTGHEKLF
V gene: TRBV19; J gene: TRBJ2-5; CDR3 protein: ASSRDSSVETQY
V gene: TRBV5-1; J gene: TRBJ1-1; CDR3 protein: ASSLQGVMTEAF
V gene: TRBV5-1; J gene: TRBJ2-2; CDR3 protein: ASSLGTGLAGELF
V gene: TRBV30; J gene: TRBJ1-2; CDR3 protein: AWRVVQGRYGYT
V gene: TRBV5-6; J gene: TRBJ1-1; CDR3 protein: ASSWALQGMTEAF
V gene: TRBV10-1; J gene: TRBJ2-5; CDR3 protein: AYAFQGVRETQY
V gene: TRBV9; J gene: TRBJ1-1; CDR3 protein: ASSVGQGNTEAF
V gene: TRBV6-6; J gene: TRBJ2-2; CDR3 protein: ASSYADSGAGELF
V gene: TRBV19; J gene: TRBJ2-1; CDR3 protein: ASSIGFGGTWGYNEQF
V gene: TRBV18; J gene: TRBJ1-3; CDR3 protein: ASSPRSSGNTIY
V gene: TRBV5-1; J gene: TRBJ2-5; CDR3 protein: ASRISGQETQY
V gene: TRBV7-9; J gene: TRBJ2-3; CDR3 protein: ASISGQGFPRSMY
V gene: TRBV5-6; J gene: TRBJ2-2; CDR3 protein: ASSHIIYRENTGELF
V gene: TRBV6-5; J gene: TRBJ1-5; CDR3 protein: ASRPRYINQPQH
V gene: TRBV7-7; J gene: TRBJ2-2; CDR3 protein: ASSQGVTGELF
V gene: TRBV4-2; J gene: TRBJ2-5; CDR3 protein: ASSQGRDTNNQETQY
V gene: TRBV7-6; J gene: TRBJ2-3; CDR3 protein: ASSLRQGSDTQY
V gene: TRBV6-5; J gene: TRBJ2-7; CDR3 protein: ASSYSLRGSYEQY
V gene: TRBV5-1; J gene: TRBJ2-7; CDR3 protein: ASSLRQGPYEQY
V gene: TRBV18; J gene: TRBJ1-2; CDR3 protein: ASSPGQNLYGYT
V gene: TRBV19; J gene: TRBJ1-2; CDR3 protein: ASSITALFNYGYT
V gene: TRBV19; J gene: TRBJ2-5; CDR3 protein: ASSVGQGVQTQY
V gene: TRBV6-5; J gene: TRBJ1-2; CDR3 protein: ASRLIQGGGYT
V gene: TRBV14; J gene: TRBJ2-1; CDR3 protein: ASNVRQVDEQF
V gene: TRBV2; J gene: TRBJ2-7; CDR3 protein: ASSADHQTEQY
V gene: TRBV6-5; J gene: TRBJ2-3; CDR3 protein: ASSWTGATDTQY
V gene: TRBV30; J gene: TRBJ1-6; CDR3 protein: AWSVRGQGRSPLH
V gene: TRBV18; J gene: TRBJ2-7; CDR3 protein: ASSPDSYEQY
V gene: TRBV6-5; J gene: TRBJ1-1; CDR3 protein: ASTLQGQSEAF
V gene: TRBV5-5; J gene: TRBJ1-1; CDR3 protein: ASSFQGSTEAF
V gene: TRBV19; J gene: TRBJ2-3; CDR3 protein: ASKFGGLTDTQY
V gene: TRBV4-3; J gene: TRBJ1-1; CDR3 protein: ASSRDRGRTEAF
V gene: TRBV9; J gene: TRBJ2-3; CDR3 protein: ASSVGSSGLADTQY